This T cell receptor (beta chain) derives from a study of T cells of healthy individuals. TCRdb passed the 5' RACE reads through MiXCR, listing each CDR3 protein once. The sample includes 50,000 to 55,000 distinct CDR3 sequences, about 14% of them seen just once. Deletions cut 0 bases from V and 4 bases from J, with 9 bases between. Germline V gene sequence: CDR1 SGHDN, CDR2 FVKESK. The CDR3 is 14 residues long. This clonotype came up many times. The sequence came from a human donor in good health. The chain combines TRBV14 with TRBJ2-5; D is ambiguous. CDR3 protein: CASSQDTVRETQYF. The CDR3 DNA reads as TGTGCCAGCAGCCAAGACACGGTGAGAGAGACCCAGTACTTC.